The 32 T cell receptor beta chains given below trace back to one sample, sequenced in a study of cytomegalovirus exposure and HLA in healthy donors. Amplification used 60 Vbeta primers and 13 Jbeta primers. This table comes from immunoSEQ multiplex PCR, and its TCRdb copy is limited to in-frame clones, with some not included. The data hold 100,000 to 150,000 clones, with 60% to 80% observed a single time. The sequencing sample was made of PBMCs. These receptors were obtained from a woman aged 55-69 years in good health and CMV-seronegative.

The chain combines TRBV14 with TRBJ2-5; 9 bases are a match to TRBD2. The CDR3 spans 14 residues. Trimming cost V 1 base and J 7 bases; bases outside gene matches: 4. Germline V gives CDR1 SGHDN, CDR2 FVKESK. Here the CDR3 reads CASSQGTSVMTQYF. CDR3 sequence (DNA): TGTGCCAGCAGCCAAGGGACTAGCGTTATGACCCAGTACTTC.

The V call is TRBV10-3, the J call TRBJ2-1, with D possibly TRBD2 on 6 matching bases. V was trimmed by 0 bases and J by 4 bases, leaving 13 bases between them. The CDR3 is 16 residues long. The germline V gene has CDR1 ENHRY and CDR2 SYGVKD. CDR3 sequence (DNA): TGTGCCATCAGTGAGTCATCGGGAGAGGTATACAATGAGCAGTTCTTC. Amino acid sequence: CAISESSGEVYNEQFF.

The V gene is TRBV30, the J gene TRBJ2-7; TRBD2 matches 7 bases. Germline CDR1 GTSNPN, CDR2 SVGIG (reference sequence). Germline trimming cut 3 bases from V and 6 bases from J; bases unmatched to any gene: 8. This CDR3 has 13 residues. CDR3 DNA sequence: TGTGCCTGGAGACAAAAGCGGGACGGCGAGCAGTACTTC. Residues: CAWRQKRDGEQYF.

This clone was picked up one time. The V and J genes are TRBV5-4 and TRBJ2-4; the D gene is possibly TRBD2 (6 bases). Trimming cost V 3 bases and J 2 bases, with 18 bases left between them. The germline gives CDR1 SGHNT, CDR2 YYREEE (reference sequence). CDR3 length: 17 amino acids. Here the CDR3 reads CASSYPGLRSTKNIQYF. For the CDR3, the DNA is TGTGCCAGCAGCTACCCGGGACTCAGATCCACCAAAAACATTCAGTACTTC.

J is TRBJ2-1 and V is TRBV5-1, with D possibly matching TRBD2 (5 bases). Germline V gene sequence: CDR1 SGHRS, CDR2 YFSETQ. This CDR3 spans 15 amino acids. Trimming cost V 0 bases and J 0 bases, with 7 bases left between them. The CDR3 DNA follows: TGCGCCAGCAGCTTGGATGGAGGCTCCTACAATGAGCAGTTCTTC. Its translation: CASSLDGGSYNEQFF.

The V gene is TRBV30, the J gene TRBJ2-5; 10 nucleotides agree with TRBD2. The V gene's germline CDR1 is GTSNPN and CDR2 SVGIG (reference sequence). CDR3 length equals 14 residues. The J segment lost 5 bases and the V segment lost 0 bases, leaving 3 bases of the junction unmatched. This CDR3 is CAWSVLAGHETQYF. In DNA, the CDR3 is TGTGCCTGGAGTGTACTAGCGGGACACGAGACCCAGTACTTC. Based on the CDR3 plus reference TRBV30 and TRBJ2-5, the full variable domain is SQTIHQWPATLVQPVGSPLSLECTVEGTSNPNLYWYRQAAGRGLQLLFYSVGIGQISSEVPQNLSASRPQDRQFILSSKKLLLSDSGFYLCAWSVLAGHETQYFGPGTRLLVL.

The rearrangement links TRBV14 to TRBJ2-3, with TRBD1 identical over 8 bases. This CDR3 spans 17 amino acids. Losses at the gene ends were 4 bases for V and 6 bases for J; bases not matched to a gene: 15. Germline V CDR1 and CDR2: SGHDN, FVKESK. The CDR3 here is CASSRMTGADILDTQYF. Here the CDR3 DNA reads TGTGCCAGCAGCCGTATGACAGGGGCGGACATCTTGGATACGCAGTATTTT.

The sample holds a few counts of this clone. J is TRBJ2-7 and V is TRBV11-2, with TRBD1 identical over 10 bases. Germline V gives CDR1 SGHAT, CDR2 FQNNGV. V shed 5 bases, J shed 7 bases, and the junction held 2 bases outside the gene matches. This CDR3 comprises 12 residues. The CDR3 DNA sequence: TGTGCCAGCAGCCGGGACAGGGGAGAGCAGTACTTC. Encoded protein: CASSRDRGEQYF.

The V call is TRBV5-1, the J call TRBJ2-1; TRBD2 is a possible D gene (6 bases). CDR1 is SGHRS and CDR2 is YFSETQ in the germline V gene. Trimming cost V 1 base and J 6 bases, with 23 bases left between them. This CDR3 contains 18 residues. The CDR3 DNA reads TGCGCCAGCAGCTTGTTTCCGCGCGGGAATTTTAGAGGCAATGAGCAGTTCTTC. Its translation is CASSLFPRGNFRGNEQFF.

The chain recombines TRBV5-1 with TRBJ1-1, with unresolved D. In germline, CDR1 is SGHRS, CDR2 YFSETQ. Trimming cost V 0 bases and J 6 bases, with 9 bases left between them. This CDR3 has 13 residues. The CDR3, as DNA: TGCGCCAGCAGCTTGGTAACGAGATCTGAAGCTTTCTTT. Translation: CASSLVTRSEAFF.

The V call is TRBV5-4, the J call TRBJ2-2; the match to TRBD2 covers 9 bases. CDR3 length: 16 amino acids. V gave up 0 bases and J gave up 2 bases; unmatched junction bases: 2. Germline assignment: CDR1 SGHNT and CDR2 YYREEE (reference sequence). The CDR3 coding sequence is TGTGCCAGCAGCTTGGGCGGGGGGGCTAACACCGGGGAGCTGTTTTTT. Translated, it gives CASSLGGGANTGELFF.

CDR3 sequence reads: CASSLVGVGQPQHF. CDR3 bases: TGTGCCAGCAGTTTAGTAGGGGTGGGGCAGCCCCAGCATTTT. The genes are TRBV28 and TRBJ1-5; a possible D gene is TRBD1 (5 bases). Deletions cut 2 bases from V and 7 bases from J, with 12 bases between. Germline V gives CDR1 MDHEN, CDR2 SYDVKM. There are 14 residues in the CDR3.

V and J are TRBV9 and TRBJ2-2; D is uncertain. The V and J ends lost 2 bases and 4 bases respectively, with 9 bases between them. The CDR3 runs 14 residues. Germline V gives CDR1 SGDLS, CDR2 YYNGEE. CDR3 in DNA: TGTGCCAGCAGCGTCGATGGCGGCACCGGGGAGCTGTTTTTT. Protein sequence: CASSVDGGTGELFF.

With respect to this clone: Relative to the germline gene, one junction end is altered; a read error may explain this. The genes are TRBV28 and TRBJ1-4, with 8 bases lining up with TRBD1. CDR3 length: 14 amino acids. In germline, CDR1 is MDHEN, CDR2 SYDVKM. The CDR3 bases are TGTACCAGCAGTTTGGACAGGGTAGGAGAAAAACTGTTTTTT. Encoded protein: CTSSLDRVGEKLFF. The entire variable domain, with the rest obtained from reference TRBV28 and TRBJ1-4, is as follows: DVKVTQSSRYLVKRTGEKVFLECVQDMDHENMFWYRQDPGLGLRLIYFSYDVKMKEKGDIPEGYSVSREKKERFSLILESASTNQTSMYLCTSSLDRVGEKLFFGSGTQLSVL.

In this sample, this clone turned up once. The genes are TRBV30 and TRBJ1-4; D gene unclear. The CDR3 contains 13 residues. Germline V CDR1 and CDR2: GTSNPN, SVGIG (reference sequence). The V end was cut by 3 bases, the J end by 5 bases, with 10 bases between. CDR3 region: CAWSGEENEKLFF. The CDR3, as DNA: TGTGCCTGGAGCGGGGAGGAAAATGAAAAACTGTTTTTT.

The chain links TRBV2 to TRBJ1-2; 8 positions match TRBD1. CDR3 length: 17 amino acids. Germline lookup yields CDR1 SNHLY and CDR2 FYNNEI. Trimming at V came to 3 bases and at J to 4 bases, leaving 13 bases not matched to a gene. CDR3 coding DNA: TGTGCCAGCAGTGATTTTTACGGACAGGGCTGGTCCTATGGCTACACCTTC. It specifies CASSDFYGQGWSYGYTF.

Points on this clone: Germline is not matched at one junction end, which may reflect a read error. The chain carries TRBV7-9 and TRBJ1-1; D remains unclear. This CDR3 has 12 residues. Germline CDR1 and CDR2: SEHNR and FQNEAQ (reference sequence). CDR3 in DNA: TGTTCCAGCAGCTTAATAAGGGAGGAAGCTTTCTTT. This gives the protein CSSSLIREEAFF.

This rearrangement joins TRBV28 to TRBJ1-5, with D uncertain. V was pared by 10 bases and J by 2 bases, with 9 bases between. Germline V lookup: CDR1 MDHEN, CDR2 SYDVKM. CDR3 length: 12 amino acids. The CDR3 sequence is CATLGGNQPQHF. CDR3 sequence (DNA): TGTGCCACCCTGGGCGGCAATCAGCCCCAGCATTTT.

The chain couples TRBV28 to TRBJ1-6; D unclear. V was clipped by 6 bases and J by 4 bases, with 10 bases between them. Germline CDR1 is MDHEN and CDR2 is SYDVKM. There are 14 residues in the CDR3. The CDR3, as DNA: TGTGCCAGCAGGCCACAGAGTTATAATTCACCCCTCCACTTT. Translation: CASRPQSYNSPLHF.

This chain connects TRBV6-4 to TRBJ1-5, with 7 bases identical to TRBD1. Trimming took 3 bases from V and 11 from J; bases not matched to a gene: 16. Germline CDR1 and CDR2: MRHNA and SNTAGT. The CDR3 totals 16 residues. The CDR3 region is CASSEGGQSIIFAQHF. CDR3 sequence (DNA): TGTGCCAGCAGTGAGGGGGGACAGTCTATAATTTTTGCCCAGCATTTT.

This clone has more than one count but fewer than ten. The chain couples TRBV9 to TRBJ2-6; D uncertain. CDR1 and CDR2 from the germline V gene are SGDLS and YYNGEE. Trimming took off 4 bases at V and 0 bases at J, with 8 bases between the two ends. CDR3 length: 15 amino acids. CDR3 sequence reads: CASSTRLSGANVLTF. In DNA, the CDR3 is TGTGCCAGCAGCACCAGACTCTCTGGGGCCAACGTCCTGACTTTC.

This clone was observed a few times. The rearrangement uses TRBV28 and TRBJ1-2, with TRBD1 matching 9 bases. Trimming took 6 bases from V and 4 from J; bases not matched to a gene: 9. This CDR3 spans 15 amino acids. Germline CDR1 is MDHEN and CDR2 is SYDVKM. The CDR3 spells CASSYRDRVLYGYTF. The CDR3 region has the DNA TGTGCCAGCAGCTACCGGGACAGGGTTCTCTATGGCTACACCTTC.

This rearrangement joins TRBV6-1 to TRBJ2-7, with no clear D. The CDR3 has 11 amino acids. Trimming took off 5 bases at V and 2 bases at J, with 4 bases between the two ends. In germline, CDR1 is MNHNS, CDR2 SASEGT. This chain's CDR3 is CASSYTYEQYF. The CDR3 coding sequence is TGTGCCAGCAGTTACACCTACGAGCAGTACTTC.

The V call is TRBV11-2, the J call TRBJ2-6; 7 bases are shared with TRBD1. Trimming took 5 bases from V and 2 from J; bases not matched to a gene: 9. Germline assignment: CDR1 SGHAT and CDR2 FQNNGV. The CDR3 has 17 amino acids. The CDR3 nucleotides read TGTGCCAGCAGCCTATTGTGGGGACAGACTGGGGCCAACGTCCTGACTTTC. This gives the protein CASSLLWGQTGANVLTF.

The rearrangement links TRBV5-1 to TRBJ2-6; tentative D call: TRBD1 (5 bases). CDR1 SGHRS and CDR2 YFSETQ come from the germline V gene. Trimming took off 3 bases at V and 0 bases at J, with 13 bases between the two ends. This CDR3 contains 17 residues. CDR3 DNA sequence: TGCGCCAGCAGCTCGAACGCTAGGGGCTCTGGGGCCAACGTCCTGACTTTC. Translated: CASSSNARGSGANVLTF. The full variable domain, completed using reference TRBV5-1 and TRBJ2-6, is KAGVTQTPRYLIKTRGQQVTLSCSPISGHRSVSWYQQTPGQGLQFLFEYFSETQRNKGNFPGRFSGRQFSNSRSEMNVSTLELGDSALYLCASSSNARGSGANVLTFGAGSRLTVL.

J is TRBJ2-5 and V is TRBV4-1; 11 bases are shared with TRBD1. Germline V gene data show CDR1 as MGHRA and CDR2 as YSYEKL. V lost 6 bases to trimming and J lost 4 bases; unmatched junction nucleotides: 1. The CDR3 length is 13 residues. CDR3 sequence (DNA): TGCGCCAGCAGAGGGACAGGGGGAGAGACCCAGTACTTC. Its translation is CASRGTGGETQYF.

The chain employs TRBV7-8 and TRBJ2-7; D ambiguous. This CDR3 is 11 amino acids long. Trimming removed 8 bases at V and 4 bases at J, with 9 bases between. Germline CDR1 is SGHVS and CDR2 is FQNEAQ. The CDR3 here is CASRLYYEQYF. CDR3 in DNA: TGTGCCAGCCGCCTATATTACGAGCAGTACTTC.

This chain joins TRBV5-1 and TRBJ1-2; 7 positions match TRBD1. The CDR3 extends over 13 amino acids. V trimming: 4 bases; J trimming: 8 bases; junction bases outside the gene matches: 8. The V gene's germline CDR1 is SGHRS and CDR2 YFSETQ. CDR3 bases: TGCGCCAGCAGCCCACTAACAGGGGACGGCTACACCTTC. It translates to CASSPLTGDGYTF.

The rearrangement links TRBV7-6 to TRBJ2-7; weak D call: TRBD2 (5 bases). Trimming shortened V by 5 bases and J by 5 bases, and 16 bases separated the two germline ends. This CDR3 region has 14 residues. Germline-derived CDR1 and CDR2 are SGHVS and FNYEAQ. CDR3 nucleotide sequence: TGTGCCAGCAGCCTTTCGGTCGGGGTCCACGAGCAGTACTTC. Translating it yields CASSLSVGVHEQYF.

The DNA for the CDR3 is TGCGCCAGCAGCTTGGGGGAGGCCTACACCGGGGAGCTGTTTTTT. Its protein is CASSLGEAYTGELFF. V and J are TRBV5-1 and TRBJ2-2; D possibly corresponds to TRBD2 (6 bases). This CDR3 region has 15 residues. The V gene's germline CDR1 is SGHRS and CDR2 YFSETQ. V lost 0 bases to trimming and J lost 3 bases, with 9 bases between them.

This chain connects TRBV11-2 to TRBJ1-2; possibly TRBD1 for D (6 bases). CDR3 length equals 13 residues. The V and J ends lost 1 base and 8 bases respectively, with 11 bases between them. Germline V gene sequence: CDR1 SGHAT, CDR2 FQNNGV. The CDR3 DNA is TGTGCCAGCAGCTTAGGTACAGGGAGCGGCTACACCTTC. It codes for CASSLGTGSGYTF.

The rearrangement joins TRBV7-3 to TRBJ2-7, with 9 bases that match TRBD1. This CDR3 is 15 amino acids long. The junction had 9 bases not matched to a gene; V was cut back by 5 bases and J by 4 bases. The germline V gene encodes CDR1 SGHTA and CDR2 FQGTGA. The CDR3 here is CASSEQTGGSYEQYF. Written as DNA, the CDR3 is TGTGCCAGCAGCGAACAAACAGGGGGCTCGTACGAGCAGTACTTC.